One T cell receptor (beta chain) is described in this entry. Its antigen is still unknown. 5'RACE template switching generated TCR cDNA, adding a universal primer site and UMIs. TCRdb re-analysed the 5' RACE reads in MiXCR, keeping a single row per CDR3 protein. The table lists about 230,000 distinct CDR3 sequences, over 6.5% of them singletons, with about 0.95% in the top ten. The data belong to a study of T cells after yellow fever vaccination. Study-wide points: FACS-sorted repertoires might harbor abundant contaminating clonotypes from the bulk population.

The CDR3 has 15 residues. V lost 2 bases, J lost 5 bases, and 4 bases stayed unmatched. In germline, CDR1 is SGHNT, CDR2 YYREEE (reference sequence). The genes are TRBV5-4 and TRBJ2-5; 12 bases align to TRBD2. This TCR was sampled from a man younger than 45 who received the YFV17D yellow fever vaccine. The source was CD4+ T cells sorted from PBMCs, collected on the day of the yellow fever booster vaccination. The CDR3 DNA reads as TGTGCCAGCAGCTTTCGACTAGCGGGAGTCGAGACCCAGTACTTC. Residues: CASSFRLAGVETQYF.